These T cell receptor beta chains were read from a single sample in a study of cytomegalovirus exposure and HLA in healthy donors. The repertoire was sequenced with immunoSEQ multiplex PCR; TCRdb's copy has only in-frame clones and lacks some. The table has 160,000 or so clones, around four fifths seen once. The sample taken for sequencing was PBMCs. Receptor source: a woman younger than 35 in good health and CMV-seronegative. Each CDR3 is given without its conserved first and last residue. The D gene is left open where the match is weak.

>.|TRBJ1-5|TRBV9
ASSVDDSITQPQH
>.|TRBJ1-6|TRBV6-6
ASSRNSPLH
>.|TRBJ1-5|TRBV6-1
ASNSGAGNQPQH
>.|TRBJ2-3|TRBV2
ATPKGVKYTDTQY
>.|TRBJ1-2|TRBV4-2
ASSSYLGYT
>.|TRBJ1-4|TRBV4-1
ASSLLYATNEKLF
>TRBD1|TRBJ1-1|TRBV5-1
ASSSKGQGLNTEAF
>.|TRBJ2-1|TRBV14
ASSQWASTYNEQF
>TRBD1|TRBJ2-1|TRBV29-1
SVVRQGYSYNEQF
>TRBD1|TRBJ1-1|TRBV5-1
ASSEPLATGWGANTEAF
>.|TRBJ1-5|TRBV7-2
ASSPPGKQPQH
>TRBD2|TRBJ2-7|TRBV6-1
ASMTSGGPYEQY
>TRBD1|TRBJ1-2|TRBV10-2
ASSGEAGGYGYT
>.|TRBJ2-2|TRBV6-6
ASSVTGSGELF
>TRBD1|TRBJ1-1|TRBV10-3
AIRRDRNTEAF
>TRBD2|TRBJ2-7|TRBV11-2
ASSSGRDGGYEQY
>.|TRBJ1-5|TRBV28
ASSFQISNQPQH
>TRBD1|TRBJ2-2|TRBV25-1
ASSGTGEYIGELF
>.|TRBJ2-5|TRBV10-3
AISDPTGTQETQY
>TRBD1|TRBJ1-2|TRBV9
ASSVGQEIYGYT
>.|TRBJ2-1|TRBV11-2
ASSLEADRLYNEQF
>TRBD1|TRBJ1-6|TRBV2
ASKKTGGSYNSPLH
>.|TRBJ2-1|TRBV5-1
ASSLVSYNEQF
>.|TRBJ2-4|TRBV28
ASSLKTDIAKNIQY
>TRBD1|TRBJ2-7|TRBV13
ASSRTGMSSYEQY
>TRBD1|TRBJ1-2|TRBV6-1
ASNPGQAPNYGYT
>.|TRBJ2-2|TRBV5-6
ASSLRGASTGELF
>.|TRBJ2-1|TRBV14
ASSQNQGNEQF
>TRBD1|TRBJ1-5|TRBV4-1
ASSQTGGVTGQPQH
>.|TRBJ1-4|TRBV28
ASRRGQLNEKLF
>TRBD1|TRBJ2-7|TRBV19
ASSPSRTGRAYEQY
>.|TRBJ2-3|TRBV20-1
RVADPDTQY
>TRBD2|TRBJ2-3|TRBV9
ASSLRGGGTDTQY
>.|TRBJ1-1|TRBV2
ASSASGSSYTEAF
>TRBD2|TRBJ2-2|TRBV2
ASRAGLNTGELF
>TRBD1|TRBJ1-1|TRBV11-2
ASSSTGQGITEAF
>.|TRBJ2-7|TRBV5-1
ASSWNDRTGTYEQY
>.|TRBJ1-5|TRBV18
ASSGSGGNQPQH